The sequence of this TCR beta chain was determined in a study of T cells and copy number aberrations in small-cell lung cancer. Measured with immunoSEQ multiplex PCR; TCRdb has only the in-frame clones, and not every one. This sample has approximately 700 clones, with 85% to 90% found just once. V was shortened by 0 bases and J by 10 bases, with 10 bases between the two germline ends. CDR1 KGHSH and CDR2 LQKENI come from the germline V gene. There are 13 residues in the CDR3. The sequenced sample consisted of tumor tissue. The source of this sequence is a man aged 55 to 69 with small cell lung cancer. This chain connects TRBV18 to TRBJ2-1, with D maybe TRBD1 (6 bases). CDR3 nucleotides: TGTGCCAGCTCACCACCTTCAGACAGGGAGCAGTTCTTC. Encoded protein: CASSPPSDREQFF.